This T cell receptor beta chain was retrieved from a study of T cells in Graves' hyperthyroidism and ophthalmopathy. This CDR3 is built from 16 residues. CDR1 is SGHAT, CDR2 FQNNGV, per germline. V was pared by 5 bases and J by 10 bases, with 12 bases of the junction left unmatched. Amplification of TCR beta CDR3 regions used RNA as the template. A first-round RT-PCR of the TCR CDR3 used the HTBI primer set. TCRdb passed the multiplex PCR reads through MiXCR, listing each CDR3 protein once. This sample has hundreds of thousands of distinct CDR3 sequences, with around 38% found just once. Graves' hyperthyroidism was deemed stable given no ophthalmopathy progression within 18 months. These patients, aged 18 to 65, had recently diagnosed hyperthyroidism lasting under 2 months.

The rearrangement uses TRBV11-2 and TRBJ1-6, with TRBD1 matching over 9 bases. The sequence came from a man younger than 35 with Graves' hyperthyroidism. The sequenced sample consisted of blood. The CDR3 reads CASSISGTGNRSPLHF. In DNA, the CDR3 is TGTGCCAGCAGCATCTCTGGGACAGGGAACCGCTCACCCCTCCACTTT. Combining the CDR3 with reference TRBV11-2 and TRBJ1-6 gives the whole variable domain EAGVAQSPRYKIIEKRQSVAFWCNPISGHATLYWYQQILGQGPKLLIQFQNNGVVDDSQLPKDRFSAERLKGVDSTLKIQPAKLEDSAVYLCASSISGTGNRSPLHFGNGTRLTVT.